This record covers a single TCR beta chain. The record originates from a study of blood T cell repertoires in COVID-19. Assay used: immunoSEQ multiplex PCR; TCRdb lists only in-frame clones, some missing. Of 300,000 to 400,000 clones listed, 80% to 90% are singletons. CDR1 is LGHDT and CDR2 is YNNKEL in the germline V gene (reference sequence). The V gene end was trimmed by 3 bases and the J gene end by 5 bases; junction bases not matched to a gene: 10. The CDR3 is made up of 16 amino acids. The receptor was derived from a young man who had recovered from COVID-19. V and J are TRBV3-1 (or the pseudogene TRBV3-2) and TRBJ1-3; TRBD1 matches at 7 bases. The source material was PBMCs or T cells enriched from blood (not recorded which). In nucleotides, the CDR3 is TGTGCCAGCAGCCACAACAGGGGAAGTGATAGAAACACCATATATTTT. Protein sequence: CASSHNRGSDRNTIYF.